What follows describes a single T cell receptor beta chain. Its target is not known. This table comes from immunoSEQ multiplex PCR, and its TCRdb copy is limited to in-frame clones, with some not included. The table lists around 4,900 clones, 65% to 70% of them singletons, with approximately 42% in the top ten. The data stem from a study of CD8 T cell repertoires and HIV-1 epitope variants. Study findings and constraints: Of some ten antigen-specific beta clonotypes, five to seven appeared to cross-react with escape variants.

CDR3 length: 15 residues. Germline loops: CDR1 SGDLS, CDR2 YYNGEE. Unmatched junction bases numbered 7, after V lost 4 bases and J lost 7 bases. The sequenced sample was cultured CD8+ T cells derived from PBMCs. The receptor's source is a male donor with HIV. This chain joins TRBV9 and TRBJ2-5, with 13 bases identical to TRBD2. This CDR3 is CASSPGLAGDGTQYF. CDR3 in DNA: TGTGCCAGCAGCCCAGGACTAGCGGGGGATGGGACCCAGTACTTC. Combining the CDR3 with reference TRBV9 and TRBJ2-5 gives the whole variable domain DSGVTQTPKHLITATGQRVTLRCSPRSGDLSVYWYQQSLDQGLQFLIQYYNGEERAKGNILERFSAQQFPDLHSELNLSSLELGDSALYFCASSPGLAGDGTQYFGPGTRLLVL.